This TCR beta chain was captured by sequencing in a study of T cells in Graves' hyperthyroidism and ophthalmopathy. Study outcomes and limitations: Within blood appeared most thyroid clonotypes that had expanded above 0.001. Median prediction lead before ophthalmopathy onset was six to eight months with the model.

A total of 13 residues make up the CDR3, ends included. Germline V gene data show CDR1 as LNHNV and CDR2 as YYDKDF (reference sequence). Patients showing uncontrolled infection, other autoimmune disease, pregnancy or lactation were ineligible. Amplified regions were TCR beta CDR3 sequences from RNA transcripts. The study used the HTBI primer set for a first-round RT-PCR of the TCR CDR3. Each CDR3 protein is one row after TCRdb ran MiXCR on the multiplex PCR reads. This sample has 660,000 or so distinct CDR3 sequences, with approximately 42% found just once. About this clonotype: What it recognizes is unknown. Because the CDR3 is missing its conserved closing phenylalanine or tryptophan, this is likely a read error. It is unclear where the CDR3 begins or ends on the DNA, so no DNA is shown, and the CDR3 is as TCRdb lists it.

The sequence came from an adult man with Graves' disease, either hyperthyroidism or ophthalmopathy (not recorded which). The chain carries TRBV15 and TRBJ1-4; the D call of TRBD1 is as the table states it, not checked on the DNA. Sequenced input: peripheral blood or thyroid tissue (not recorded which). CDR3 region: CATSRDSGPKTGY.